This T cell receptor (beta chain) stems from a study of blood T cell repertoires in COVID-19. Study overall: From the United States, Italy and Spain came samples of acute and convalescent COVID-19.

The Seattle site enrolled patients during active infection and followed them longitudinally. Authors' data handling: Estimation of nucleated cell counts relied on the amplification of reference gene primers. Profiling relied on immunoSEQ multiplex PCR, and the TCRdb table lists in-frame clones only, not all of them. That table gives V, J and clone size, and the DNA gave D and trimming. The sample lists 350,000 or so clones, 87% occurring once. There are 16 residues in the CDR3. Germline V gives CDR1 MNHNS, CDR2 SASEGT. J lost 4 bases, V lost 1 base, and 8 bases had no gene match. The sequence derives from a young woman with COVID-19, enrolled during active disease. The chain carries TRBV6-1 and TRBJ2-5, with 8 bases aligning to TRBD2. Sequencing input: peripheral blood. The CDR3 is CASSEGPGGSGETQYF. The DNA of the CDR3 is TGTGCCAGCAGTGAAGGACCGGGAGGGTCGGGAGAGACCCAGTACTTC.